The 28 T cell receptor beta chains listed next were all sequenced from one sample in a study of blood T cell repertoires in COVID-19. The assay was immunoSEQ multiplex PCR, and TCRdb's table has in-frame clones only and misses some. The top ten hold under 20% of the sample, which has approximately 70,000 clones, over 80% seen once. The sequencing input was peripheral blood. These receptor sequences come from a human donor in a cohort sampled during active COVID-19.

The chain has TRBV12-3 or TRBV12-4 and TRBJ2-5; TRBD1 agrees at 7 bases. The CDR3 covers 13 residues. The V gene end was trimmed by 5 bases and the J gene end by 4 bases; junction bases not matched to a gene: 4. For the CDR3, the DNA is TGTGCCAGCAGTGATGGGGACAGAGAGACCCAGTACTTC. This gives the protein CASSDGDRETQYF.

The chain combines TRBV7-9 with TRBJ1-5; D is ambiguous. The CDR3 consists of 12 residues. Between the trimmed V and J ends, which lost 5 bases and 5 bases, there was a span of 7 bases. Germline V lookup: CDR1 SEHNR, CDR2 FQNEAQ (reference sequence). For the CDR3, the DNA is TGTGCCAGCAGCCTACCACATCAGCCCCAGCATTTT. Protein product: CASSLPHQPQHF.

The chain combines TRBV20-1 with TRBJ1-2, with a possible D match to TRBD1 (6 bases). CDR1 DFQATT and CDR2 SNEGSKA come from the germline V gene (reference sequence). V was pared by 6 bases and J by 3 bases, with 17 bases between. The CDR3 has 14 amino acids. The CDR3 reads CSASPTGNDYGYTF. The CDR3 DNA reads TGCAGTGCGAGTCCTACAGGGAACGACTATGGCTACACCTTC.

V gene TRBV6-1 combines with J gene TRBJ1-2, with D unclear. V gave up 1 base and J gave up 4 bases, with 13 bases separating them. The CDR3 extends over 15 amino acids. Germline-derived CDR1 and CDR2 are MNHNS and SASEGT. The CDR3 nucleotides read TGTGCCAGCAGTGAAGTGAGGTCCTACTCCTATGGCTACACCTTC. The encoded protein is CASSEVRSYSYGYTF.

V and J are TRBV13 and TRBJ1-3; 7 nucleotides agree with TRBD1. CDR1 is PRHDT, CDR2 FYEKMQ, per germline (reference sequence). Trimming took 5 bases from V and 0 from J; bases not matched to a gene: 4. The CDR3 length is 15 residues. CDR3 protein: CASSQGDHSGNTIYF. The CDR3 DNA reads TGTGCCAGCAGCCAGGGGGACCACTCTGGAAACACCATATATTTT.

This chain connects TRBV5-1 to TRBJ1-1; D remains unclear. CDR1 is SGHRS and CDR2 is YFSETQ in the germline V gene. V lost 5 bases to trimming and J lost 3 bases, with 17 bases between them. CDR3 size: 15 residues. DNA for the CDR3: TGCGCCAGCAGTATAATGAACCCAACGGACACTGAAGCTTTCTTT. It specifies CASSIMNPTDTEAFF.

The chain carries TRBV7-9 and TRBJ2-7; 12 nucleotides match TRBD2. J gave up 0 bases and V 2 bases, and 5 bases lay outside the gene matches. The CDR3 has 17 amino acids. The germline V gene has CDR1 SEHNR and CDR2 FQNEAQ (reference sequence). The CDR3 nucleotides are TGTGCCAGCAGCTTACGGACTAGCGGGGTTTTCTCCTACGAGCAGTACTTC. Its translation is CASSLRTSGVFSYEQYF.

The chain links TRBV19 to TRBJ2-4, with a weak D call TRBD1 (5 bases). The CDR3 has 14 residues. Trimming cost V 2 bases and J 7 bases, with 12 bases left between them. CDR1 and CDR2 (germline): LNHDA, SQIVND (reference sequence). DNA of the CDR3: TGTGCCAGTAGTATAATAGGGGATCCTAACATTCAGTACTTC. It encodes CASSIIGDPNIQYF. Full variable domain (rest looked up from reference TRBV19 and TRBJ2-4): DGGITQSPKYLFRKEGQNVTLSCEQNLNHDAMYWYRQDPGQGLRLIYYSQIVNDFQKGDIAEGYSVSREKKESFPLTVTSAQKNPTAFYLCASSIIGDPNIQYFGAGTRLSVL.

A few counts support this clone. This rearrangement joins TRBV6-6 to TRBJ1-4; D perhaps matches TRBD1 (5 bases). Trimming pared 6 bases from V and 5 bases from J, leaving 13 bases between. The CDR3 extends over 14 amino acids. Looked up from germline, CDR1 is MNHNY and CDR2 is SVGAGI (reference sequence). CDR3 DNA sequence: TGTGCCAGCAGCCGAGACAGTCGGAATGAAAAACTGTTTTTT. Protein sequence: CASSRDSRNEKLFF.

The chain carries TRBV27 and TRBJ1-4; no definite D call. This CDR3 spans 13 amino acids. The V gene lost 2 bases and the J gene lost 8 bases, with 9 bases spanning the gap. Germline CDR1 MNHEY, CDR2 SMNVEV (reference sequence). The CDR3 protein is CASSLVFGEKLFF. The CDR3 DNA reads TGTGCCAGCAGTTTAGTCTTCGGGGAAAAACTGTTTTTT.

The chain couples TRBV30 to TRBJ1-6, with D unclear. This CDR3 is 14 amino acids long. Germline loops: CDR1 GTSNPN, CDR2 SVGIG (reference sequence). The germline V and J ends were trimmed by 4 bases and 0 bases, with 7 bases remaining between them. CDR3 DNA: TGTGCCTGGACTGTGAGCTCCTATAATTCACCCCTCCACTTT. Translated, it gives CAWTVSSYNSPLHF.

The rearrangement links TRBV10-3 to TRBJ1-5; D ambiguous. Germline CDR1 and CDR2: ENHRY and SYGVKD. CDR3 length: 15 residues. Trimming shortened V by 2 bases and J by 2 bases, and 10 bases separated the two germline ends. CDR3 sequence (DNA): TGTGCCATCAGTGAGGAGGGAAGAGGCAATCAGCCCCAGCATTTT. Translating it yields CAISEEGRGNQPQHF.

This clone was detected only a few times. V is TRBV6-6 and J is TRBJ1-2; no definite D call. CDR1 and CDR2 from the germline V gene are MNHNY and SVGAGI (reference sequence). The V gene lost 7 bases and the J gene lost 0 bases, with 12 bases spanning the gap. There are 14 residues in the CDR3. In nucleotides, the CDR3 is TGTGCCAGCACCGAATCGACAACTAACTATGGCTACACCTTC. This gives the protein CASTESTTNYGYTF.

This chain joins TRBV19 and TRBJ1-2, with D maybe TRBD1 (5 bases). The CDR3 runs 14 residues. Trimming pared 4 bases from V and 6 bases from J, leaving 15 bases between. The germline CDR1 and CDR2 sequences are LNHDA and SQIVND (reference sequence). The DNA of the CDR3 is TGTGCCAGTAGTACTAGTGGGACTTTGGATGGCTACACCTTC. This gives the protein CASSTSGTLDGYTF.

V and J are TRBV7-8 and TRBJ1-5, with a tentative D call TRBD1 (6 bases). The germline CDR1 and CDR2 sequences are SGHVS and FQNEAQ. CDR3 length: 16 amino acids. The V end lost 1 base, the J end lost 7 bases, and 17 bases lay between the germline ends. CDR3 sequence: CASSLEARTANQPQHF. The DNA of the CDR3 is TGTGCCAGCAGCTTAGAAGCCCGGACAGCAAACCAGCCCCAGCATTTT. The full variable domain, with the rest looked up from reference TRBV7-8 and TRBJ1-5, is GAGVSQSPRYKVAKRGQDVALRCDPISGHVSLFWYQQALGQGPEFLTYFQNEAQLDKSGLPSDRFFAERPEGSVSTLKIQRTQQEDSAVYLCASSLEARTANQPQHFGDGTRLSIL.

This chain uses TRBV12-5 with TRBJ2-1, with 8 bases aligning to TRBD2. Germline V CDR1 and CDR2: LGHNT, FRNRAP. This CDR3 is built from 15 residues. J was trimmed by 4 bases and V by 7 bases; bases with no gene match: 9. CDR3 amino acids: CASVLGASGYNEQFF. The CDR3 DNA is TGTGCTAGTGTCCTGGGGGCTAGCGGGTACAATGAGCAGTTCTTC.

The chain links TRBV19 to TRBJ1-1, with D uncertain. The V gene's germline CDR1 is LNHDA and CDR2 SQIVND (reference sequence). The CDR3 sequence is 12 residues long. Trimming took 2 bases from V and 6 from J, leaving 7 bases between them. CDR3 coding DNA: TGTGCCAGTAGTATACAGAGGCCTGAAGCTTTCTTT. Its translation: CASSIQRPEAFF.

This chain uses TRBV5-1 with TRBJ2-2; a weak D match, TRBD2 (6 bases). The CDR3 runs to 16 residues. V dropped 5 bases and J dropped 3 bases, with 17 bases sitting between them. Germline V gene data show CDR1 as SGHRS and CDR2 as YFSETQ. CDR3 sequence (DNA): TGCGCCAGCAGTCTGGACGGGGCGGGGTACACCGGGGAGCTGTTTTTT. This codes for CASSLDGAGYTGELFF. Based on the CDR3 plus reference TRBV5-1 and TRBJ2-2, the full variable domain is KAGVTQTPRYLIKTRGQQVTLSCSPISGHRSVSWYQQTPGQGLQFLFEYFSETQRNKGNFPGRFSGRQFSNSRSEMNVSTLELGDSALYLCASSLDGAGYTGELFFGEGSRLTVL.

The chain recombines TRBV4-2 with TRBJ2-1; D gene uncertain. Germline loops: CDR1 LGHNA, CDR2 YNFKEQ. With 0 bases removed from V and 9 bases from J, the gap between germline ends came to 6 bases. The CDR3 is 12 amino acids. The chain's CDR3 is CASSQDRSEQFF. The CDR3 bases are TGTGCCAGCAGCCAAGATAGAAGTGAGCAGTTCTTC.

This clone was detected only a few times. The chain links TRBV5-1 to TRBJ2-7; 7 nucleotides align to TRBD1. This CDR3 has 14 residues. Trimming took 4 bases from V and 2 from J; bases not matched to a gene: 6. Germline CDR1 SGHRS, CDR2 YFSETQ. CDR3 sequence: CASSPATGTYEQYF. The CDR3 DNA reads TGCGCCAGCAGCCCGGCGACAGGGACCTACGAGCAGTACTTC.

This chain links TRBV30 with TRBJ2-1, with TRBD2 matching 7 bases. V trimming: 3 bases; J trimming: 4 bases; junction bases outside the gene matches: 18. Germline loops: CDR1 GTSNPN, CDR2 SVGIG (reference sequence). There are 18 residues in the CDR3. CDR3 region: CAWRPTRGLSGKYNEQFF. The DNA of the CDR3 is TGTGCCTGGAGACCGACTAGGGGTCTGAGCGGGAAGTACAATGAGCAGTTCTTC.

In nucleotides, the CDR3 is TGCGCCAGCAGCTTGTCCCCTCCAGCGGGCGAGTTAAGAGATACGCAGTATTTT. Protein sequence: CASSLSPPAGELRDTQYF. The V call is TRBV5-1, the J call TRBJ2-3; TRBD2 is a possible D gene (6 bases). The CDR3 spans 18 residues. Trimming left V 1 base short and J 5 bases short, with 23 bases between. CDR1 is SGHRS and CDR2 is YFSETQ in the germline V gene.

The chain is built from TRBV9 and TRBJ2-7; perhaps TRBD1 as D (6 bases). V lost 0 bases and J 2 bases, leaving 12 bases between the germline ends. CDR1 and CDR2 from the germline V gene are SGDLS and YYNGEE. The CDR3 is 15 residues long. In DNA, the CDR3 is TGTGCCAGCAGCGTAGGTATAGGGGGAACCTACGAGCAGTACTTC. Protein: CASSVGIGGTYEQYF.

The chain uses TRBV5-4 and TRBJ1-4; 9 bases are a match to TRBD1. Trimming cost V 4 bases and J 4 bases; bases outside gene matches: 2. CDR3 length: 14 residues. Germline values: CDR1 SGHNT, CDR2 YYREEE (reference sequence). Written as DNA, the CDR3 is TGTGCCAGCAGCCGGGACAGGGATAATGAAAAACTGTTTTTT. It specifies CASSRDRDNEKLFF. The full variable domain, with the rest looked up from reference TRBV5-4 and TRBJ1-4, is ETGVTQSPTHLIKTRGQQVTLRCSSQSGHNTVSWYQQALGQGPQFIFQYYREEENGRGNFPPRFSGLQFPNYSSELNVNALELDDSALYLCASSRDRDNEKLFFGSGTQLSVL.

The CDR3 nucleotides read TGTGCCAGCAGCCCTATTTCTGGACAGGGTGGGGATGAAAAACTGTTTTTT. Translated, it gives CASSPISGQGGDEKLFF. The V call is TRBV3-1 (or the pseudogene TRBV3-2), the J call TRBJ1-4, with 8 bases fitting TRBD1. Germline CDR1 LGHDT, CDR2 YNNKEL (reference sequence). The length of the CDR3 is 17 residues. V lost 4 bases, J lost 6 bases, and 13 bases stayed unmatched.

V usage is TRBV5-6 and J usage is TRBJ1-6, with 8 bases lining up with TRBD1. Germline V CDR1 and CDR2: SGHDT, YYEEEE. J lost 8 bases, V lost 4 bases, and 8 bases had no gene match. This CDR3 region has 15 residues. The CDR3 region has the DNA TGTGCCAGCAGCAGCCTAACAGGGGGGGATTCACCCCTCCACTTT. Its translation is CASSSLTGGDSPLHF. Using reference TRBV5-6 and TRBJ1-6 for the parts outside the CDR3, the full variable domain is DAGVTQSPTHLIKTRGQQVTLRCSPKSGHDTVSWYQQALGQGPQFIFQYYEEEERQRGNFPDRFSGHQFPNYSSELNVNALLLGDSALYLCASSSLTGGDSPLHFGNGTRLTVT.

The CDR3 is CASSFSGQGGEQYF. The CDR3 DNA reads as TGCGCCAGCAGCTTCAGTGGACAGGGAGGCGAGCAGTACTTC. This sequence joins TRBV5-1 and TRBJ2-7; TRBD1 agrees at 8 bases. J was trimmed by 6 bases and V by 2 bases; bases with no gene match: 7. The CDR3 runs to 14 residues. Germline CDR1 and CDR2: SGHRS and YFSETQ.

The chain combines TRBV9 with TRBJ2-6; a possible D gene is TRBD1 (5 bases). Trimming removed 3 bases from V and 0 bases from J, with 10 bases in between. Germline V gives CDR1 SGDLS, CDR2 YYNGEE. The CDR3 totals 16 residues. The CDR3 loop reads CASSDKGASGANVLTF. The CDR3 nucleotides read TGTGCCAGCAGCGATAAAGGGGCCTCTGGGGCCAACGTCCTGACTTTC.